This T cell receptor (beta chain) was identified in a study of identical twins. General study points: Less excess twin sharing appeared in beta out-of-frame sequences.

TCRdb used MiXCR to reprocess the 5' RACE reads, holding one entry per CDR3 protein. The sample contains approximately 690,000 distinct CDR3 sequences, around 6% of which appear only once. Remarks on this clonotype: What it recognizes is unknown.

Per germline, CDR1 SGHKS and CDR2 YYEKEE (reference sequence). V dropped 3 bases and J dropped 5 bases, with 14 bases sitting between them. The CDR3 is made up of 14 amino acids. The specimen was naive T cells sorted from blood. The receptor comes from a man younger than 30 in good health. The chain links TRBV5-5 to TRBJ1-1, with no clear D. CDR3 in DNA: TGTGCCAGCAGCTATAACGACCCCAGGACTGAAGCTTTCTTT. Translated, it gives CASSYNDPRTEAFF.